Reported below is one T cell receptor (beta chain). This clone is a singleton in its sample. It has no known antigen specificity. No quality values exist for individual bases; no much larger clone is one base distant. The sample originates from a study of blood T cell repertoires in COVID-19 (dated by TCRdb to about 2020). About the investigation overall: Collaborator samples came from the United States, Italy and Spain and covered acute and convalescent phases of COVID-19. A freely available public database, intended as a resource for researchers studying the immune response to SARS-CoV-2, is where the repertoires were released. Where available, HLA class I and class II types were obtained from metadata supplied by the sample provider rather than from assay-based typing. The material from the prospective study consisted of cDNA or gDNA derived from T cells, B-cell-depleted T cells, or PBMCs. A de-identified subject ID, COVID-19 status, age in years and sex were almost always included in the sample metadata. Samples came from the ongoing ImmuneRACE study (first 160 participants) plus 1,254 subjects from 6 global collaborators. Subjects who had been exposed to COVID-19, were actively infected with it, or had recovered from it provided the deeply sampled blood TCRbeta repertoires that made up the dataset. Overall study results and their limits: How much clinical and demographic metadata was included differed by source and by participant, and the metadata was provided uncurated.

The immunoSEQ Assay, a bias-controlled multiplex PCR, was used to amplify TCRbeta CDR3 regions from genomic DNA. Per the source publication's procedure: The number of nucleated cells in each sample was estimated from the amplification of reference gene primers within the assay. To quantify the absolute abundance of each unique TCRbeta CDR3 rearrangement, sequence reads were collapsed and filtered. For each sample, productive Simpson clonality was calculated as the square root of Simpson's diversity index over productive rearrangements. TCRdb stores this immuneACCESS table with in-frame sequences only. Part of the clones is absent; in the studies checked, under half of the shortfall reflects unresolved V genes, and no reason is known for the rest. From that table come the V and J calls and clone size; the DNA was used to work out D and trimming. The sample has under 150,000 clones on record, about 85% of them singletons. The ten biggest clones cover roughly 3.5% of the sample.

Whole blood was collected in K2EDTA tubes by collaborating institutions according to the institutions' own protocols. For TCRbeta analysis, collaborators shipped samples in one of three forms: frozen whole blood, isolated PBMCs, or DNA extracted from either of those sample types. The germline V gene sets CDR1 to SGHTA and CDR2 to FQGNSA. The CDR3, from cysteine to phenylalanine, totals 15 residues. The retained sequence is limited to the CDR3, 45 bases, with the frame set at the first base. Cut back by 5 bases and 0 bases, the V and J ends lie 11 bases apart. This clonotype originated in a man aged 40-49 years with acute or convalescent COVID-19. This chain joins TRBV7-2 to TRBJ1-3; perhaps TRBD1 is the D gene, with 6 bases matching. Sequenced material: peripheral blood. CDR3 loop: CASSPQGISGNTIYF. The nucleotide sequence is TGTGCCAGCAGCCCACAGGGAATCTCTGGAAACACCATATATTTT.